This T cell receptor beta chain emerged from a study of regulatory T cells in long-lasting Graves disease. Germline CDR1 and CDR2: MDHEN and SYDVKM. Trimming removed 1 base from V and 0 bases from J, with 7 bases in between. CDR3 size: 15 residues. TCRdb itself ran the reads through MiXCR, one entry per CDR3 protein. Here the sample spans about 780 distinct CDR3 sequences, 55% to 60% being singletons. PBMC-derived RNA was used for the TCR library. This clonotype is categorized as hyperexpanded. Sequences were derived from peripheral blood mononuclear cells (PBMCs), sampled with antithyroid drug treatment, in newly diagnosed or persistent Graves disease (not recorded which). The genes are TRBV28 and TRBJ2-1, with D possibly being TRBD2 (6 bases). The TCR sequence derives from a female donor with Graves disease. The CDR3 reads CASSLSGSSYNEQFF. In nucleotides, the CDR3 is TGTGCCAGCAGTTTATCCGGGAGCTCCTACAATGAGCAGTTCTTC.